These 20 T cell receptor beta chains came from one sample sequenced in a study of OX40 agonist ivuxolimab in advanced cancers. Measured with immunoSEQ multiplex PCR; TCRdb has only the in-frame clones, and not every one. The sample lists tens of thousands of clones; roughly three quarters were seen once. Material: CD4+ or CD8+ T cells sorted from blood, obtained in a trial of the OX40 agonist ivuxolimab. These receptors all come from an adult with an advanced solid tumor such as melanoma, head and neck, liver or kidney cancer.

The J gene is TRBJ1-1, the V gene TRBV5-1; a weak D match, TRBD1 (6 bases). The V end lost 0 bases, the J end lost 2 bases, and 11 bases lay between the germline ends. This CDR3 spans 15 amino acids. From germline, CDR1 is SGHRS and CDR2 YFSETQ. Here the CDR3 DNA reads TGCGCCAGCAGCTTGGCAGGGACACCCAACACTGAAGCTTTCTTT. This sequence encodes CASSLAGTPNTEAFF.

V gene TRBV5-1 combines with J gene TRBJ2-7, with D unresolved. Trimming left V 4 bases short and J 0 bases short, with 11 bases between. CDR3 length equals 14 residues. From germline, CDR1 is SGHRS and CDR2 YFSETQ. CDR3 sequence reads: CASSQGASSYEQYF. The CDR3 DNA is TGCGCCAGCAGCCAAGGCGCGAGCTCCTACGAGCAGTACTTC.

Concerning this clone itself: Other DNA sequences in the same sample also yield this CDR3. The chain combines TRBV27 with TRBJ2-1; 9 bases agree with TRBD1. V was clipped by 2 bases and J by 3 bases; unmatched bases: 2. The germline gives CDR1 MNHEY, CDR2 SMNVEV (reference sequence). CDR3 length equals 15 residues. CDR3 nucleotides: TGTGCCAGCAGTTTACGACAGGGGGGCTACAATGAGCAGTTCTTC. It yields the protein CASSLRQGGYNEQFF.

This clone was seen just once. V is TRBV6-6 and J is TRBJ2-2, with D possibly being TRBD1 (5 bases). Germline V gene data show CDR1 as MNHNY and CDR2 as SVGAGI (reference sequence). The CDR3 contains 13 residues. V was cut by 5 bases and J by 7 bases, with 11 bases left in between. The CDR3 DNA sequence: TGTGCCAGCAGTCAGGGTTCTTACGGGGAGCTGTTTTTT. Residues: CASSQGSYGELFF.

The rearrangement links TRBV15 to TRBJ2-7, with 9 bases lining up with TRBD1. The CDR3 runs to 16 residues. In germline, CDR1 is LNHNV, CDR2 YYDKDF (reference sequence). V dropped 3 bases and J dropped 0; count of bases not matched to a gene: 6. Written as DNA, the CDR3 is TGTGCCACCAGCAGGGAAAAACAGGGGGCCTCCTACGAGCAGTACTTC. It codes for CATSREKQGASYEQYF.

Only a few counts were recorded for this clone. The CDR3 nucleotides read TGTGCCAGCAGCTCGAGGGGGGGGTCGAATAATTCACCCCTCCACTTT. This translates into CASSSRGGSNNSPLHF. The chain has TRBV7-2 and TRBJ1-6; D possibly corresponds to TRBD1 (6 bases). Germline CDR1 and CDR2: SGHTA and FQGNSA. V was shortened by 4 bases and J by 5 bases, with 15 bases between the two germline ends. This CDR3 spans 16 amino acids.

The rearrangement links TRBV5-1 to TRBJ2-1; D not resolved. The CDR3 consists of 12 residues. With 5 bases removed from V and 5 bases from J, the gap between germline ends came to 8 bases. From germline, CDR1 is SGHRS and CDR2 YFSETQ. The CDR3 nucleotides are TGCGCCAGCAGACTAAACGACAATGAGCAGTTCTTC. It is translated as CASRLNDNEQFF.

The rearrangement links TRBV29-1 to TRBJ2-3, with D uncertain. Trimming pared 8 bases from V and 6 bases from J, leaving 12 bases between. The CDR3 length is 11 residues. In germline, CDR1 is SQVTM, CDR2 ANQGSEA. CDR3 DNA: TGCAGCCACTCAGCCGCGGATACGCAGTATTTT. Translation: CSHSAADTQYF.

This chain joins TRBV11-3 and TRBJ2-2, with D perhaps TRBD2 (5 bases). The CDR3 has 14 amino acids. V was clipped by 8 bases and J by 2 bases, with 12 bases between them. The germline V gene encodes CDR1 SGHNT and CDR2 YENEEA. The CDR3 region has the DNA TGTGCCAGCGGCGAGGGTCCTAACACCGGGGAGCTGTTTTTT. Encoded protein: CASGEGPNTGELFF.

J is TRBJ1-6 and V is TRBV6-4, with 8 bases lining up with TRBD1. Unmatched junction bases numbered 5, after V lost 6 bases and J lost 7 bases. The CDR3 runs to 14 residues. Germline CDR1 reads MRHNA; CDR2 reads SNTAGT. The CDR3 nucleotides are TGTGCCAGCAGGGGACAGGAAGGGAATTCACCCCTCCACTTT. Translated, it gives CASRGQEGNSPLHF.

The chain uses TRBV9 and TRBJ1-3, with no clear D. CDR1 SGDLS and CDR2 YYNGEE come from the germline V gene. Trimming removed 4 bases at V and 4 bases at J, with 6 bases between. The CDR3 runs 12 residues. The CDR3 spells CASSLLGNTIYF. CDR3 sequence (DNA): TGTGCCAGCAGCCTCCTGGGAAACACCATATATTTT.

The chain joins TRBV7-2 to TRBJ2-7; no firm D call. The CDR3 is 14 amino acids. V was clipped by 0 bases and J by 0 bases, with 6 bases between them. Germline assignment: CDR1 SGHTA and CDR2 FQGNSA. The CDR3 reads CASSLASSSYEQYF. The CDR3 nucleotides are TGTGCCAGCAGCTTAGCCTCCAGCTCCTACGAGCAGTACTTC.

The chain recombines TRBV6-1 with TRBJ2-3; 10 positions agree with TRBD2. Losses at the gene ends were 5 bases for V and 9 bases for J; bases not matched to a gene: 5. CDR1 is MNHNS and CDR2 is SASEGT in the germline V gene. The CDR3 is 13 amino acids. Written as DNA, the CDR3 is TGTGCCAGCAGTCAAAGAGCGGGGGGGACGCAGTATTTT. Its protein product is CASSQRAGGTQYF.

The chain couples TRBV21-1 to TRBJ2-1; TRBD1, the table's D call, was not compared with the DNA. TRBV21-1 is an annotated pseudogene. The CDR3 length is 16 residues. The CDR3 nucleotides read TGTGCCAGCAGCAAGGGGGGGGACAGGGTAAACAATGAGCAGTTCTTC. It codes for CASSKGGDRVNNEQFF.

V gene TRBV6-5 combines with J gene TRBJ2-3, with a possible D match to TRBD1 (5 bases). CDR1 MNHEY and CDR2 SVGAGI come from the germline V gene. Trimming pared 10 bases from V and 6 bases from J, leaving 8 bases between. The CDR3 consists of 10 residues. The chain's CDR3 is CATQADTQYF. CDR3 nucleotides: TGTGCCACACAGGCGGATACGCAGTATTTT.

This sequence joins TRBV6-1 and TRBJ2-3; TRBD2 matches 10 bases. V lost 0 bases and J lost 4; bases outside the gene matches: 7. This CDR3 region has 17 residues. In germline, CDR1 is MNHNS, CDR2 SASEGT. The chain's CDR3 is CASSEAATSGIPDTQYF. The CDR3 DNA reads TGTGCCAGCAGTGAAGCCGCCACTAGCGGGATCCCAGATACGCAGTATTTT.

The CDR3 spells CASSLRGADTGELFF. The CDR3 bases are TGTGCCAGCAGTTTACGGGGGGCCGACACCGGGGAGCTGTTTTTT. The V and J genes are TRBV27 and TRBJ2-2, with D tentatively TRBD2 (7 bases). The CDR3 runs to 15 residues. Trimming removed 2 bases from V and 3 bases from J, with 10 bases in between. Germline lookup yields CDR1 MNHEY and CDR2 SMNVEV (reference sequence).

The chain recombines TRBV27 with TRBJ1-2, with TRBD1 matching 7 bases. From germline, CDR1 is MNHEY and CDR2 SMNVEV (reference sequence). The CDR3 spans 15 residues. After removal of 2 bases from V and 8 bases from J, the junction contained 11 bases not matched to a gene. CDR3 amino acids: CASSLEYEGADGYTF. CDR3 DNA sequence: TGTGCCAGCAGTTTAGAGTACGAGGGGGCGGACGGCTACACCTTC.

The rearrangement joins TRBV11-2 to TRBJ1-3; no definite D call. The V gene lost 3 bases and the J gene lost 4 bases, with 13 bases spanning the gap. Germline V gives CDR1 SGHAT, CDR2 FQNNGV. This CDR3 spans 15 amino acids. The CDR3 loop is CASSFSGPSGNTIYF. CDR3 DNA: TGTGCCAGCAGCTTCTCGGGCCCGTCGGGAAACACCATATATTTT.

This clone was counted only a few times. The chain joins TRBV7-9 to TRBJ1-2, with D tentatively TRBD1 (5 bases). This CDR3 spans 14 amino acids. Germline values: CDR1 SEHNR, CDR2 FQNEAQ (reference sequence). Trimming cost V 1 base and J 7 bases, with 13 bases left between them. In DNA form, the CDR3 reads TGTGCCAGCAGCTTAGAGTCAGGGTTGGGTGGCTACACCTTC. Translating gives CASSLESGLGGYTF. The entire variable domain, with the rest obtained from reference TRBV7-9 and TRBJ1-2, is as follows: DTGVSQNPRHKITKRGQNVTFRCDPISEHNRLYWYRQTLGQGPEFLTYFQNEAQLEKSRLLSDRFSAERPKGSFSTLEIQRTEQGDSAMYLCASSLESGLGGYTFGSGTRLTVV.